These 27 T cell receptor beta chains came from one sample sequenced in a study of beta chain features in type 1 diabetes. Study-level points and caveats: Shortening of TCRB CDR3s, moderate but significant, appeared in all four CD4+ subsets of Type 1 diabetes patients.

These receptors have no known antigen. TCRB transcripts that were expressed got sequenced, as all of the isolated RNA had been reverse transcribed. The table came from immunoSEQ multiplex PCR; TCRdb's copy has only in-frame clones and leaves some out. The sample includes a few hundred thousand clones, roughly 13% of them seen just once. What was sequenced was naive CD4+ T cells from blood. Receptor source: a man aged 25 to 40 with type 1 diabetes.

A few counts support this clone. The genes are TRBV14 and TRBJ2-7; maybe TRBD1 (6 bases). V was pared by 4 bases and J by 6 bases, with 19 bases between. Germline values: CDR1 SGHDN, CDR2 FVKESK. The CDR3 totals 15 residues. This CDR3 is CASSPLGGLSSEQYF. DNA for the CDR3: TGTGCCAGCAGCCCCTTAGGGGGTTTGTCCAGCGAGCAGTACTTC.

There are a few counts of this clone. The V call is TRBV5-1, the J call TRBJ2-2; TRBD1 might be the D (6 bases). V lost 5 bases, J lost 3 bases, and 11 bases lay in between. This CDR3 is 14 amino acids long. Germline V gene sequence: CDR1 SGHRS, CDR2 YFSETQ. CDR3 DNA: TGCGCCAGCAGTCTACGGACAGACACCGGGGAGCTGTTTTTT. Protein sequence: CASSLRTDTGELFF. The full variable domain, with the rest looked up from reference TRBV5-1 and TRBJ2-2, is KAGVTQTPRYLIKTRGQQVTLSCSPISGHRSVSWYQQTPGQGLQFLFEYFSETQRNKGNFPGRFSGRQFSNSRSEMNVSTLELGDSALYLCASSLRTDTGELFFGEGSRLTVL.

A word on this clone: The same CDR3 can be traced to other DNA sequences in this sample. The CDR3 DNA reads as TGTGCCAGCTCACCTCCTTATAGCAATCAGCCCCAGCATTTT. Protein: CASSPPYSNQPQHF. The chain joins TRBV18 to TRBJ1-5; D is unresolved. Germline V lookup: CDR1 KGHSH, CDR2 LQKENI. The CDR3 loop spans 14 amino acids. The ends were cut back, 3 bases at V and 0 bases at J, with 6 bases in the middle.

The chain couples TRBV5-1 to TRBJ2-2; 10 positions agree with TRBD2. The CDR3 extends over 17 amino acids. The junction had 5 bases not matched to a gene; V was cut back by 0 bases and J by 3 bases. Germline V gene data show CDR1 as SGHRS and CDR2 as YFSETQ. CDR3 sequence: CASSLGLAGDDTGELFF. CDR3 sequence (DNA): TGCGCCAGCAGCTTGGGGCTAGCGGGAGACGACACCGGGGAGCTGTTTTTT.

This clone was found a few times. V and J are TRBV28 and TRBJ1-5, with TRBD1 as a possible D gene (5 bases). Germline V gene lookup returns CDR1 MDHEN and CDR2 SYDVKM. CDR3 length: 13 residues. With 1 base removed from V and 5 bases from J, the gap between germline ends came to 6 bases. The CDR3 bases are TGTGCCAGCAGTTTATTAGGGGATCAGCCCCAGCATTTT. It encodes CASSLLGDQPQHF.

A few counts support this clone. The J gene is TRBJ2-6, the V gene TRBV5-4; maybe TRBD1 (5 bases). This CDR3 contains 16 residues. Trimming cost V 7 bases and J 1 base, with 15 bases left between them. CDR1 SGHNT and CDR2 YYREEE come from the germline V gene (reference sequence). CDR3: CASVTVPGSGANVLTF. In DNA form, the CDR3 reads TGTGCCAGCGTGACAGTACCTGGGTCTGGGGCCAACGTCCTGACTTTC.

This clone was counted only a few times. The chain combines TRBV28 with TRBJ1-2; D call uncertain. This CDR3 spans 13 amino acids. Germline values: CDR1 MDHEN, CDR2 SYDVKM. The V and J ends lost 5 bases and 5 bases respectively, with 12 bases between them. The CDR3: CASSPVDKYGYTF. CDR3 DNA sequence: TGTGCCAGCAGTCCCGTAGACAAGTATGGCTACACCTTC.

Notes on this clone: The sample contains more than one DNA sequence encoding this CDR3. The genes are TRBV6-1 and TRBJ1-2; a weak D match, TRBD1 (5 bases). From germline, CDR1 is MNHNS and CDR2 SASEGT. The CDR3 runs 13 residues. The V end lost 3 bases, the J end lost 2 bases, and 7 bases lay between the germline ends. The chain's CDR3 is CASSERQNYGYTF. The CDR3 DNA sequence: TGTGCCAGCAGTGAGCGACAGAACTATGGCTACACCTTC.

The chain carries TRBV19 and TRBJ1-2, with TRBD1 as a possible D gene (5 bases). The length of the CDR3 is 12 residues. CDR1 is LNHDA, CDR2 SQIVND, per germline (reference sequence). The V gene lost 5 bases and the J gene lost 3 bases, with 7 bases spanning the gap. CDR3 region: CASSETDYGYTF. CDR3 DNA: TGTGCCAGTAGTGAGACAGACTATGGCTACACCTTC. Filled out from reference TRBV19 and TRBJ1-2, the complete variable domain reads DGGITQSPKYLFRKEGQNVTLSCEQNLNHDAMYWYRQDPGQGLRLIYYSQIVNDFQKGDIAEGYSVSREKKESFPLTVTSAQKNPTAFYLCASSETDYGYTFGSGTRLTVV.

As DNA, the CDR3 is TGTGCCAGCAGCACCGGCCCGGGGAGCTATGGCTACACCTTC. Translation gives CASSTGPGSYGYTF. The chain employs TRBV7-3 and TRBJ1-2; D is unresolved. Germline V lookup: CDR1 SGHTA, CDR2 FQGTGA. The CDR3 length is 14 residues. Trimming cost V 5 bases and J 4 bases, with 14 bases left between them.

The chain combines TRBV7-2 with TRBJ2-1, with a weak D call TRBD2 (6 bases). CDR3 length: 14 amino acids. Trimming cost V 4 bases and J 1 base, with 8 bases left between them. CDR1 is SGHTA and CDR2 is FQGNSA in the germline V gene. Here the CDR3 DNA reads TGTGCCAGCAGCTGGGGGGTGTCCTACAATGAGCAGTTCTTC. Protein product: CASSWGVSYNEQFF.

This clone occurred a few times. V and J are TRBV18 and TRBJ2-6, with D possibly TRBD1 on 6 matching bases. This CDR3 contains 16 residues. Trimming removed 5 bases at V and 3 bases at J, with 14 bases between. Per germline, CDR1 KGHSH and CDR2 LQKENI. CDR3 loop: CASSAGTLRGANVLTF. DNA of the CDR3: TGTGCCAGCTCAGCCGGGACACTCCGTGGGGCCAACGTCCTGACTTTC.

The chain carries TRBV30 and TRBJ2-3, with D possibly being TRBD2 (6 bases). CDR1 is GTSNPN, CDR2 SVGIG, per germline (reference sequence). The CDR3 consists of 14 residues. The V end was cut by 5 bases, the J end by 0 bases, with 12 bases between. The CDR3 spells CAWVEGTSTDTQYF. As DNA, the CDR3 is TGTGCCTGGGTGGAGGGTACCAGCACAGATACGCAGTATTTT.

This clone has a handful of counts. CDR3 in DNA: TGTGCCAGCAGCACGGGACTAGCGGGAGGGAGGGAGACCCAGTACTTC. Translation: CASSTGLAGGRETQYF. The rearrangement uses TRBV7-3 and TRBJ2-5, with TRBD2 identical over 16 bases. CDR1 is SGHTA, CDR2 FQGTGA, per germline. The CDR3 extends over 16 amino acids. The V gene end was trimmed by 5 bases and the J gene end by 5 bases; junction bases not matched to a gene: 5.

The chain joins TRBV7-2 to TRBJ2-2; possible D gene TRBD2, 6 bases. Trimming removed 5 bases from V and 1 base from J, with 14 bases in between. The V gene's germline CDR1 is SGHTA and CDR2 FQGNSA. The length of the CDR3 is 16 residues. The CDR3 nucleotides are TGTGCCAGCAGCAGCTTGGGACTTTTGAACACCGGGGAGCTGTTTTTT. As protein: CASSSLGLLNTGELFF.

This clone has just a few counts. This chain uses TRBV5-4 with TRBJ2-4; maybe TRBD2 (5 bases). V gave up 4 bases and J gave up 0 bases, with 8 bases separating them. Germline values: CDR1 SGHNT, CDR2 YYREEE (reference sequence). The CDR3 totals 14 residues. The CDR3 region is CASSQRIAKNIQYF. CDR3 DNA sequence: TGTGCCAGCAGCCAGCGGATAGCCAAAAACATTCAGTACTTC.

The CDR3 reads CASSLGPVLPGRETQYF. CDR3 DNA sequence: TGCGCCAGCAGCTTGGGGCCCGTCCTGCCCGGGAGAGAGACCCAGTACTTC. The chain recombines TRBV5-1 with TRBJ2-5; D possibly corresponds to TRBD2 (6 bases). Germline CDR1 is SGHRS and CDR2 is YFSETQ. V lost 0 bases to trimming and J lost 4 bases, with 19 bases between them. The CDR3 has 17 residues.

This rearrangement joins TRBV28 to TRBJ1-1, with no clear D. V lost 1 base and J lost 1, with 4 bases in between. This CDR3 is built from 13 residues. From germline, CDR1 is MDHEN and CDR2 SYDVKM. The CDR3 protein is CASSLSGNTEAFF. As DNA, the CDR3 is TGTGCCAGCAGTTTATCAGGGAACACTGAAGCTTTCTTT.

This chain joins TRBV5-1 and TRBJ2-1, with 11 bases lining up with TRBD2. V shed 3 bases, J shed 4 bases, and the junction held 12 bases outside the gene matches. Germline V lookup: CDR1 SGHRS, CDR2 YFSETQ. The length of the CDR3 is 18 residues. In DNA form, the CDR3 reads TGCGCCAGCAGCTCCCTAATTTTAGCGGGAGGGCATTACAATGAGCAGTTCTTC. Translating gives CASSSLILAGGHYNEQFF.

The rearrangement uses TRBV9 and TRBJ2-3; 9 bases align to TRBD2. The CDR3 consists of 15 residues. CDR1 and CDR2 (germline): SGDLS, YYNGEE. V shed 3 bases, J shed 2 bases, and the junction held 4 bases outside the gene matches. DNA for the CDR3: TGTGCCAGCAGCGCGGGACTAGCCTTCACAGATACGCAGTATTTT. Encoded protein: CASSAGLAFTDTQYF.

This clone occurred a few times. The chain recombines TRBV7-2 with TRBJ2-2; TRBD2 aligns across 7 bases. CDR3 size: 15 residues. J lost 7 bases, V lost 5 bases, and 10 bases had no gene match. Per the germline V gene, CDR1 is SGHTA and CDR2 is FQGNSA. CDR3 bases: TGTGCCAGCAGCCCATCGGGAGGATTCAGCGGGGAGCTGTTTTTT. This sequence encodes CASSPSGGFSGELFF. The full variable domain, completed using reference TRBV7-2 and TRBJ2-2, is GAGVSQSPSNKVTEKGKDVELRCDPISGHTALYWYRQSLGQGLEFLIYFQGNSAPDKSGLPSDRFSAERTGGSVSTLTIQRTQQEDSAVYLCASSPSGGFSGELFFGEGSRLTVL.

This clone has only one observation. The rearrangement joins TRBV7-3 to TRBJ1-1, with D perhaps TRBD1 (6 bases). V was clipped by 1 base and J by 4 bases, with 7 bases between them. CDR1 is SGHTA and CDR2 is FQGTGA in the germline V gene. The CDR3 extends over 13 amino acids. CDR3: CASSLIGGTEAFF. The CDR3 region has the DNA TGTGCCAGCAGCTTAATAGGGGGCACTGAAGCTTTCTTT.

The V and J genes are TRBV4-1 and TRBJ2-3; 7 nucleotides agree with TRBD2. The germline CDR1 and CDR2 sequences are MGHRA and YSYEKL. The CDR3 is 21 residues long. J lost 1 base, V lost 0 bases, and 19 bases had no gene match. CDR3 coding DNA: TGCGCCAGCAGCCAAGATTTTGCTAGCGGAGTCAACCCGCGTCGCACAGATACGCAGTATTTT. Protein sequence: CASSQDFASGVNPRRTDTQYF.

This clone was seen a few times. This rearrangement joins TRBV6-6 to TRBJ2-1, with D perhaps TRBD1 (5 bases). V shed 2 bases and J shed 8 bases, with 10 bases lying between them. CDR1 MNHNY and CDR2 SVGAGI come from the germline V gene (reference sequence). The CDR3 runs to 13 residues. CDR3 sequence (DNA): TGTGCCAGCAGTTACCTGCAGGGTCATGAGCAGTTCTTC. Protein: CASSYLQGHEQFF.

The chain uses TRBV7-9 and TRBJ1-1; 9 bases are a match to TRBD1. This CDR3 is built from 14 residues. CDR1 and CDR2 (germline): SEHNR, FQNEAQ (reference sequence). V lost 1 base, J lost 6 bases, and 3 bases stayed unmatched. The chain's CDR3 is CASSLGDRVAEAFF. In nucleotides, the CDR3 is TGTGCCAGCAGCTTAGGGGACAGGGTCGCTGAAGCTTTCTTT.

This chain uses TRBV6-1 with TRBJ2-1; 10 bases are a match to TRBD1. The CDR3 spans 15 residues. The germline gives CDR1 MNHNS, CDR2 SASEGT. With V trimmed by 6 bases and J by 7 bases, 9 bases remained unmatched. CDR3 sequence reads: CASRPRQGAWNEQFF. CDR3 nucleotide sequence: TGTGCCAGCAGACCTAGACAGGGGGCTTGGAATGAGCAGTTCTTC.

This clone was observed a handful of times. The rearrangement joins TRBV18 to TRBJ2-1; D perhaps matches TRBD2 (6 bases). CDR1 is KGHSH, CDR2 LQKENI, per germline. The CDR3 is 15 amino acids. Trimming removed 2 bases from V and 7 bases from J, with 15 bases in between. CDR3 in amino acids: CASSPLAAPGNEQFF. Written as DNA, the CDR3 is TGTGCCAGCTCACCATTAGCGGCGCCGGGGAATGAGCAGTTCTTC.